This T cell receptor (beta chain) was observed in a study of regulatory T cells in long-lasting Graves disease. Looking at the study overall: Antithyroid drugs had been taken by newly diagnosed Graves' patients for under 3 months. Points from the study as a whole: Sharing of public clonotypes was greater in persistent patients (roughly 2,600) than in new patients (fewer than 1,000). Persistent disease preferred TRBV28, TRBJ1-2 and TRBJ2-5.

The CDR3 covers 17 residues. Germline V lookup: CDR1 MNHEY, CDR2 SVGEGT. Trimming removed 6 bases at V and 5 bases at J, with 25 bases between. With respect to this clonotype: Antigen unknown.

The authors built TCR beta libraries using iRepertoire HTBI primers and Arm-PCR of CDR3 regions. TCRdb analysed the multiplex PCR reads with MiXCR anew, one entry per CDR3 protein. The data contain about 420,000 distinct CDR3 sequences, around 17% of them singletons. The time point was: newly diagnosed GD, antithyroid drugs for less than 3 months. PBMCs provided the RNA from which the TCR library was made. In addition, the sample was reused for a study of T cells in Graves' hyperthyroidism and ophthalmopathy. From that study: In the first-round RT-PCR of the TCR CDR3, the HTBI primer set was used.

This receptor was taken from a woman under 30 with Graves disease. Material: peripheral blood mononuclear cells (PBMCs), obtained at new diagnosis, from a patient treated with antithyroid drugs. The rearrangement links TRBV6-2 or TRBV6-3 to TRBJ2-5; possible D gene TRBD2, 5 bases. Written as DNA, the CDR3 is TGTGCCAGCAGCGTAGCGCCCTCGGGAACTAGTGGGGAGACCCAGTACTTC. Amino acids: CASSVAPSGTSGETQYF.